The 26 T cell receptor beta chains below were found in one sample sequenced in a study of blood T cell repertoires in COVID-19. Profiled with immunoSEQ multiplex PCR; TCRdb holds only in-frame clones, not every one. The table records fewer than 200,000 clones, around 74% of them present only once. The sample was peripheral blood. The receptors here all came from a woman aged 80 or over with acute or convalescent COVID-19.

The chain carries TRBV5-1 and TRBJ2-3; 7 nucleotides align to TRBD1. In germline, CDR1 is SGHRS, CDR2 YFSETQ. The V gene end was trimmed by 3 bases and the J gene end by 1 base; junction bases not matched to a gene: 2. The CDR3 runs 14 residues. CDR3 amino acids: CASSSGQGTDTQYF. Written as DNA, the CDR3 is TGCGCCAGCAGCTCCGGACAGGGCACAGATACGCAGTATTTT.

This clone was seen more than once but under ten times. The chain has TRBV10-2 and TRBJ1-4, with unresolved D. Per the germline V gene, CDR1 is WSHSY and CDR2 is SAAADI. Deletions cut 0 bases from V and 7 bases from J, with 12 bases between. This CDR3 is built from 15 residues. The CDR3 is CASSESRAGSEKLFF. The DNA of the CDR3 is TGCGCCAGCAGTGAGTCGAGGGCAGGTAGTGAAAAACTGTTTTTT.

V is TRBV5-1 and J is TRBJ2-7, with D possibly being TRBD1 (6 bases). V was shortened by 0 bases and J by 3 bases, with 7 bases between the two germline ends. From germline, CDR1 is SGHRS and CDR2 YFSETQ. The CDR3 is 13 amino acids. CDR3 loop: CASSLGQDYEQYF. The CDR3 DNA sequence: TGCGCCAGCAGCTTGGGACAGGACTACGAGCAGTACTTC.

CDR3 bases: TGTGCCAGCAGAGGTATGGGCAGCCGAAATGAAAAACTGTTTTTT. Its protein is CASRGMGSRNEKLFF. This chain uses TRBV28 with TRBJ1-4; no definite D call. Germline values: CDR1 MDHEN, CDR2 SYDVKM. Trimming shortened V by 6 bases and J by 5 bases, and 16 bases separated the two germline ends. This CDR3 has 15 residues.

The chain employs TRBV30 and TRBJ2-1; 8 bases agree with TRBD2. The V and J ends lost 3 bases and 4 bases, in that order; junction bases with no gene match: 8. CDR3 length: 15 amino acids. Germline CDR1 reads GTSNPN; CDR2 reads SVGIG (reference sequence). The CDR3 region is CAWRPTSAFYNEQFF. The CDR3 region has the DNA TGTGCCTGGAGACCGACTAGCGCATTTTACAATGAGCAGTTCTTC.

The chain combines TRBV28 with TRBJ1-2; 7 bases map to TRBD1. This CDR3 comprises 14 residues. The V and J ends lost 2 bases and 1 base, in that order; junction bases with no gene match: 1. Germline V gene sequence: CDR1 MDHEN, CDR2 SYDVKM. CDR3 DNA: TGTGCCAGCAGTTTAGGGGACAGTAACTATGGCTACACCTTC. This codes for CASSLGDSNYGYTF.

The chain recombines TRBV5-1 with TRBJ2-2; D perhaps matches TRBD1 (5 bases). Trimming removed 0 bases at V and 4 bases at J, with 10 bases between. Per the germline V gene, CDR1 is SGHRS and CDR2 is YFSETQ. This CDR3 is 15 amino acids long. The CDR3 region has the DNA TGCGCCAGCAGCTTGGGGCAGGGCGGCACCGGGGAGCTGTTTTTT. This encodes CASSLGQGGTGELFF.

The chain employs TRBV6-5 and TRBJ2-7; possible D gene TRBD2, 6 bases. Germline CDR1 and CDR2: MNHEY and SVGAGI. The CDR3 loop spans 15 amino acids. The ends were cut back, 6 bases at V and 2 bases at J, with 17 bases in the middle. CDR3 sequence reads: CASRHEWDSTYEQYF. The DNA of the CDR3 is TGTGCCAGCAGGCATGAATGGGACTCAACCTACGAGCAGTACTTC.

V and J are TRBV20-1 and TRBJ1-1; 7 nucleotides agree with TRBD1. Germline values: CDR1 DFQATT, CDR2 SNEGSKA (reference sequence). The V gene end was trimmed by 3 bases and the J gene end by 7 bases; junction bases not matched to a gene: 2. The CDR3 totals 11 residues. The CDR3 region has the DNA TGCAGTGCTAGCCCAGGGGGTGAAGCTTTCTTT. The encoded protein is CSASPGGEAFF.

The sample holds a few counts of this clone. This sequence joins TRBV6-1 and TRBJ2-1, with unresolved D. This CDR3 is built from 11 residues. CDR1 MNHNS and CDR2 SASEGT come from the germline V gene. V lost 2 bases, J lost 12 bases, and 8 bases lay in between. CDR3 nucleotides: TGTGCCAGCAGTGAAACCCCAGGGCAGTTCTTC. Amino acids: CASSETPGQFF.

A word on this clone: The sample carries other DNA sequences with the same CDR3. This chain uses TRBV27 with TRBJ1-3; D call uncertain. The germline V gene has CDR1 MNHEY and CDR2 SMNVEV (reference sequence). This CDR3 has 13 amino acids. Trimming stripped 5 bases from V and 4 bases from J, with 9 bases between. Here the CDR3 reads CASSPSGGNTIYF. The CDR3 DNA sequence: TGTGCCAGCAGTCCCTCGGGGGGAAACACCATATATTTT.

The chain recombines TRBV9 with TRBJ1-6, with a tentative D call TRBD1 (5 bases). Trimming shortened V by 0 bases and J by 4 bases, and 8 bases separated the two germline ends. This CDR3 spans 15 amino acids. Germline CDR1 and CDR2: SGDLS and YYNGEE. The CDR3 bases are TGTGCCAGCAGCGTAGGCGGGGGATATAATTCACCCCTCCACTTT. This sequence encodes CASSVGGGYNSPLHF. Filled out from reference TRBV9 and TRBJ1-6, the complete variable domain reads DSGVTQTPKHLITATGQRVTLRCSPRSGDLSVYWYQQSLDQGLQFLIQYYNGEERAKGNILERFSAQQFPDLHSELNLSSLELGDSALYFCASSVGGGYNSPLHFGNGTRLTVT.

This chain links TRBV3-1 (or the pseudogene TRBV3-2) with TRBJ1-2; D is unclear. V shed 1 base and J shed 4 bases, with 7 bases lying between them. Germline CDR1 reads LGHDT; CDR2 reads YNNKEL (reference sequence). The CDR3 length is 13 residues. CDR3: CASSQGVSYGYTF. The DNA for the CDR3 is TGTGCCAGCAGCCAAGGAGTAAGCTATGGCTACACCTTC.

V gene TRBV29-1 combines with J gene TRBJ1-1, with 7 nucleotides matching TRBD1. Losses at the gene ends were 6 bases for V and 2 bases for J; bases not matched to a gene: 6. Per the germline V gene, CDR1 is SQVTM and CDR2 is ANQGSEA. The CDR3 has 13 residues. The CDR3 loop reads CSVARQGNTEAFF. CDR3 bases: TGCAGCGTGGCTCGACAGGGAAACACTGAAGCTTTCTTT.

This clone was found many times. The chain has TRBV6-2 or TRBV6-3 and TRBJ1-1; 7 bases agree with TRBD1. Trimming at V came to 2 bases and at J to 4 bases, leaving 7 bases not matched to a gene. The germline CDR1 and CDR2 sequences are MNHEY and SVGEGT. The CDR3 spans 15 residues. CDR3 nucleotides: TGTGCCAGCAGTTACGGTTTACAGGGGTTCACTGAAGCTTTCTTT. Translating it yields CASSYGLQGFTEAFF.

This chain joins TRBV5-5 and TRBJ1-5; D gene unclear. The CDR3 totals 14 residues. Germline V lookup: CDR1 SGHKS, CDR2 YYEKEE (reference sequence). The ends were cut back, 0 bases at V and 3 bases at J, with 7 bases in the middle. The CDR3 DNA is TGTGCCAGCAGCTTGGGAGAACTCAATCAGCCCCAGCATTTT. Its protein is CASSLGELNQPQHF.

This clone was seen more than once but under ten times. The CDR3 protein is CASSIEQGGLATGELFF. The CDR3 DNA is TGTGCCAGCAGTATAGAACAGGGGGGCCTGGCCACCGGGGAGCTGTTTTTT. The chain links TRBV2 to TRBJ2-2; TRBD1 aligns across 8 bases. This CDR3 is 17 amino acids long. Germline V gene lookup returns CDR1 SNHLY and CDR2 FYNNEI. Trimming at V came to 5 bases and at J to 4 bases, leaving 12 bases not matched to a gene. The variable domain in full, with the rest retrieved from reference TRBV2 and TRBJ2-2, is EPEVTQTPSHQVTQMGQEVILRCVPISNHLYFYWYRQILGQKVEFLVSFYNNEISEKSEIFDDQFSVERPDGSNFTLKIRSTKLEDSAMYFCASSIEQGGLATGELFFGEGSRLTVL.

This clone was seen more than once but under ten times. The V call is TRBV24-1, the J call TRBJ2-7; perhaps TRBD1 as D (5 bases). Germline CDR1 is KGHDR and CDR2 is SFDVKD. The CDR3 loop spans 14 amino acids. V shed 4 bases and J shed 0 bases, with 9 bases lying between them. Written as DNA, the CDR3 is TGTGCCACCAGTGACCCAGGGCCCTCCTACGAGCAGTACTTC. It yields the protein CATSDPGPSYEQYF.

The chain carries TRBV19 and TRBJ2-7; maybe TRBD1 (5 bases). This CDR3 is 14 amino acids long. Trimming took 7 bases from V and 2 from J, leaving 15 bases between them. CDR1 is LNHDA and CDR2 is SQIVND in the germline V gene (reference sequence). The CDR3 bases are TGTGCCAGTAAGTTGCATGGCAGGGCCTACGAGCAGTACTTC. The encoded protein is CASKLHGRAYEQYF.

This CDR3 is CASSTPGGAPQPQHF. The CDR3 bases are TGTGCCAGTAGTACCCCGGGAGGAGCCCCTCAACCCCAGCATTTT. The chain couples TRBV19 to TRBJ1-5; unclear D gene. The germline gives CDR1 LNHDA, CDR2 SQIVND (reference sequence). V was pared by 4 bases and J by 10 bases, with 20 bases between. The CDR3 spans 15 residues.

CDR3 sequence reads: CASSSAGAVYEQYF. CDR3 nucleotide sequence: TGTGCCAGCAGCTCGGCAGGGGCCGTCTACGAGCAGTACTTC. The chain employs TRBV27 and TRBJ2-7; D might be TRBD1 (6 bases). Germline V gene data show CDR1 as MNHEY and CDR2 as SMNVEV (reference sequence). V dropped 6 bases and J dropped 3 bases, with 15 bases sitting between them. The CDR3 contains 14 residues.

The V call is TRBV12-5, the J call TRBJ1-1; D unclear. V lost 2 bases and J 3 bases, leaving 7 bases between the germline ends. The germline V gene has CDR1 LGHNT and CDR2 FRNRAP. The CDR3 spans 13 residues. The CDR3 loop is CASGLRRDTEAFF. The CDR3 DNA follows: TGTGCTAGTGGTTTGCGTCGGGACACTGAAGCTTTCTTT.

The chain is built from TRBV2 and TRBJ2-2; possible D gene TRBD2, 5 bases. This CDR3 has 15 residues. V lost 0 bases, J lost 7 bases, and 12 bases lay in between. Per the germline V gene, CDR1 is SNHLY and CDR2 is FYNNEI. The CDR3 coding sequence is TGTGCCAGCAGTGAAGCGGGAGAACCCGGCGGGGAGCTGTTTTTT. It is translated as CASSEAGEPGGELFF.

The CDR3 loop reads CASGLSRRLEFF. The CDR3 region has the DNA TGTGCCAGTGGGCTGTCGAGGAGGCTCGAGTTCTTT. This chain uses TRBV6-5 with TRBJ1-1; D gene unclear. The ends were cut back, 9 bases at V and 14 bases at J, with 22 bases in the middle. Germline-derived CDR1 and CDR2 are MNHEY and SVGAGI. This CDR3 comprises 12 residues.

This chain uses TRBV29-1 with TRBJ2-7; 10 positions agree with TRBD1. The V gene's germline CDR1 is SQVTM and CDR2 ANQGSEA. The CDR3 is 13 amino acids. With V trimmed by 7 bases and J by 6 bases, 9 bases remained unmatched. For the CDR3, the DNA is TGCAGCGCCGGGACAGGGGAAACTGGCGAGCAGTACTTC. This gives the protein CSAGTGETGEQYF.

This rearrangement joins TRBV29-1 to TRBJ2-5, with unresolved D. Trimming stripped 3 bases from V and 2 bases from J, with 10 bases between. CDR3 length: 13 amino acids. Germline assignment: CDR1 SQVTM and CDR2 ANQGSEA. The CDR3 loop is CSVDRQEQETQYF. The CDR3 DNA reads TGCAGCGTTGATCGGCAGGAACAAGAGACCCAGTACTTC. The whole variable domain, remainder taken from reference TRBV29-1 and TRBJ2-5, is SAVISQKPSRDICQRGTSLTIQCQVDSQVTMMFWYRQQPGQSLTLIATANQGSEATYESGFVIDKFPISRPNLTFSTLTVSNMSPEDSSIYLCSVDRQEQETQYFGPGTRLLVL.